This T cell receptor (beta chain) was obtained from a study of blood T cell repertoires in COVID-19. The protocol was immunoSEQ multiplex PCR, while the TCRdb copy is restricted to in-frame clones and leaves out a portion. The repertoire includes roughly 150,000 clones, roughly 78% of them detected once, and 5% to 6.5% sits in the top ten. The CDR3 spans 14 residues. V lost 2 bases and J lost 7; bases outside the gene matches: 4. Germline-derived CDR1 and CDR2 are KGHSH and LQKENI. This clone was counted between two and nine times. The chain links TRBV18 to TRBJ1-2; 10 positions agree with TRBD1. The source is a woman in her forties or fifties who had recovered from COVID-19. The sample taken for sequencing was PBMCs or T cells enriched from blood (not recorded which). For the CDR3, the DNA is TGTGCCAGCTCACCAGAGGGACAGGGGTCTGGCTACACCTTC. Translating gives CASSPEGQGSGYTF.